This entry describes one TCR beta chain. Isolation of CD8+ and CD4+ T cells was performed negatively, whereas enrichment of TEMRA cells was done by FACS. This specimen belongs to a study of CD8 T cells in Susac syndrome. Trimming shortened V by 4 bases and J by 2 bases, and 18 bases separated the two germline ends. Germline V gives CDR1 MNHEY, CDR2 SMNVEV (reference sequence). The CDR3 is made up of 17 amino acids. RNA, at about 0.45 to 1 ug, was reverse transcribed with random hexamers. The CDR3 of TCR beta was amplified by immunoSEQ multiplex PCR across 54 Vbeta and 13 Jbeta. A single record per CDR3 protein comes from TCRdb applying MiXCR to the immunoSEQ multiplex PCR reads. The sample holds 250,000 to 300,000 distinct CDR3 sequences, approximately 85% seen once.

Material: CD8+ T cells from PBMCs. The gene calls are TRBV27 and TRBJ1-5; tentatively, D is TRBD1 (5 bases). The clonotype was recovered from a human donor with multiple sclerosis. The CDR3 DNA is TGTGCCAGCAGTTGGTTAAATGGGGCCTCGCGCAATCAGCCCCAGCATTTT. Translation gives CASSWLNGASRNQPQHF.